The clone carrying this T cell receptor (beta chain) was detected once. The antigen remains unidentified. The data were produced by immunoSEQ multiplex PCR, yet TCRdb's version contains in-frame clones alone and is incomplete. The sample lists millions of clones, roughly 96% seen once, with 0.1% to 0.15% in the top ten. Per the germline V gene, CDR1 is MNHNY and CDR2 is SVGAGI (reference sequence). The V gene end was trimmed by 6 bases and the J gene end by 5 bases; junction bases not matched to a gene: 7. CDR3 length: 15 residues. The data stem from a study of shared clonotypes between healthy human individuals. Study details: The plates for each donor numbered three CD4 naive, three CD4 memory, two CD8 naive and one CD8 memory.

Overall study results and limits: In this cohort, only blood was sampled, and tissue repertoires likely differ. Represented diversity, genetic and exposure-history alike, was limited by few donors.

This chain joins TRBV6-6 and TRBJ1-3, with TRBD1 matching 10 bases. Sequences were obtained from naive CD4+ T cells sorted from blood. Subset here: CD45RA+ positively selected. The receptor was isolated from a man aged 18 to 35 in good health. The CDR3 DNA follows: TGTGCCAGCAGAACCGGGACAGGGGATAGAAACACCATATATTTT. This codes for CASRTGTGDRNTIYF.